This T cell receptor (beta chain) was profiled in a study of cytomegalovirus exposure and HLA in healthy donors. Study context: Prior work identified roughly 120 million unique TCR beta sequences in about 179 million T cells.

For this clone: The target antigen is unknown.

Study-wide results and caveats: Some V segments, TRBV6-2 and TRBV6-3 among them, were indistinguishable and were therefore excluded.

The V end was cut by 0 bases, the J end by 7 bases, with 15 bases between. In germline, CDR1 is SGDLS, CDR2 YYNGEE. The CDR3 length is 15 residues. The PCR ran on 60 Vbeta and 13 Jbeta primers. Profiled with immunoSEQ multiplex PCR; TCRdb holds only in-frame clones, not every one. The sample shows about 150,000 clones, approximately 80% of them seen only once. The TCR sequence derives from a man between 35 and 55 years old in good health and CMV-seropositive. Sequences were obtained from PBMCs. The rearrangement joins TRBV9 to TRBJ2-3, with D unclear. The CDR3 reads CASSVEPGERYTQYF. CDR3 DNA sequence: TGTGCCAGCAGCGTAGAACCCGGCGAGCGATATACGCAGTATTTT.